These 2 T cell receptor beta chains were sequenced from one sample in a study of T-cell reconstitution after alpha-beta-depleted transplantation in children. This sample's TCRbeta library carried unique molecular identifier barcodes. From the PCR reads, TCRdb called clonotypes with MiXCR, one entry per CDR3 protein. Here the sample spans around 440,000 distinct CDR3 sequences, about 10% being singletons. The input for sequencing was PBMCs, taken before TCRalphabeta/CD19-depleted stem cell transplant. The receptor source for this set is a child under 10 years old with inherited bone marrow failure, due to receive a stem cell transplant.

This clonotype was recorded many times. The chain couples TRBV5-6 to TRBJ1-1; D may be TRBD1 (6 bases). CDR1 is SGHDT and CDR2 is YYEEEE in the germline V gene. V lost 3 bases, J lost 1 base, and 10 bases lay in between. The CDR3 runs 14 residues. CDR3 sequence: CASSWGTPNTEAFF. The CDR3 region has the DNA TGTGCCAGCAGCTGGGGGACACCGAACACTGAAGCTTTCTTT.

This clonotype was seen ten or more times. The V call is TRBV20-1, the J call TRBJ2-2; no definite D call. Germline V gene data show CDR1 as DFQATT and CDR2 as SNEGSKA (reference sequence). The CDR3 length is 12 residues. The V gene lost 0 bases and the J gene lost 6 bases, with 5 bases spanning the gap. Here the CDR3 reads CSARDMAGELFF. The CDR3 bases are TGCAGTGCTAGAGATATGGCCGGGGAGCTGTTTTTT.